This T cell receptor beta chain was documented in a study of a mutant IDH1 vaccine in newly diagnosed glioma. On the study more broadly: Visit V12 was at week 35; visit V13 was at week 47.

Here immunoSEQ multiplex PCR was the method, and the copy in TCRdb shows in-frame clones only, minus some. This table holds over 60,000 clones, around 81% found once. To note about this clone: Its antigen remains unknown.

As to time point: week 35, safety follow-up. A single vaccine dose contained 300 ug of mutant IDH1 20-mer peptide, and topical imiquimod was used with it. This receptor was taken from a man in his forties with glioma. Source: PBMCs, taken from a glioma patient whose treatment included an IDH1 peptide vaccine.

The CDR3 region has the DNA TGTGCCAGCAGTTTTTTTTCCCTACAGTCCTATGGCTACACCTTC. This sequence encodes CASSFFSLQSYGYTF. The chain recombines TRBV28 with TRBJ1-2; D is uncertain. Germline CDR1 and CDR2: MDHEN and SYDVKM. The CDR3 extends over 15 amino acids. V shed 3 bases and J shed 4 bases, with 15 bases lying between them.